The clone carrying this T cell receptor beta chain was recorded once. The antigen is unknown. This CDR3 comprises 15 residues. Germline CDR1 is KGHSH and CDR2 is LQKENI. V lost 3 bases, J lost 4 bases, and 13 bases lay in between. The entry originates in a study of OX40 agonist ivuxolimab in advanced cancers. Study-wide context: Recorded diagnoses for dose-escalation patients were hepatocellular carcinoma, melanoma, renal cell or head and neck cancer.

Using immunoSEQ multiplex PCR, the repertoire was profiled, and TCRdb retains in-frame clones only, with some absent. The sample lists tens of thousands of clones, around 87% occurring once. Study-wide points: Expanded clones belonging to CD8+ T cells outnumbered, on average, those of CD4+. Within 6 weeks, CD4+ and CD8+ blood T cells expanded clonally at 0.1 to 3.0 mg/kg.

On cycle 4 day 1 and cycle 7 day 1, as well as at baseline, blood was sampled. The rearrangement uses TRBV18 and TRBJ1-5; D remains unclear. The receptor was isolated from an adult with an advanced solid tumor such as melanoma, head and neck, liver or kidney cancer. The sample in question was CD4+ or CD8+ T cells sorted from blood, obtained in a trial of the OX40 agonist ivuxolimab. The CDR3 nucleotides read TGTGCCAGCTCACCTAGCCTGGGCCGTAATCAGCCCCAGCATTTT. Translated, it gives CASSPSLGRNQPQHF.